This T cell receptor (beta chain) was captured in a study of T cells after yellow fever vaccination. Study at large: Fractions with few cells were prepared using SMART-Seq v4 Ultra Low Input. Findings and caveats of the study: Relatively few clonotypes were ones that appeared in both CD4 and CD8 compartments.

Germline V lookup: CDR1 DFQATT, CDR2 SNEGSKA (reference sequence). There are 16 residues in the CDR3. V lost 0 bases and J lost 8; bases outside the gene matches: 13. Generation of TCR cDNA used 5'RACE template switching (which added a universal primer site and UMIs). TCRdb re-derived calls from the 5' RACE reads in MiXCR, one entry per CDR3 protein. This table has about 630,000 distinct CDR3 sequences, over 9% appearing once. As for this clonotype: Its antigen is still unknown.

Here the sequenced sample was PBMCs, taken on the day of the yellow fever booster vaccination. The V call is TRBV20-1, the J call TRBJ2-1, with TRBD1 identical over 7 bases. This TCR was sampled from a man aged 25 to 45 who received the YFV17D yellow fever vaccine. Here the CDR3 DNA reads TGCAGTGCTAGAGATGGGCAGGGGGTAGTCTTGGATGAGCAGTTCTTC. Protein sequence: CSARDGQGVVLDEQFF.